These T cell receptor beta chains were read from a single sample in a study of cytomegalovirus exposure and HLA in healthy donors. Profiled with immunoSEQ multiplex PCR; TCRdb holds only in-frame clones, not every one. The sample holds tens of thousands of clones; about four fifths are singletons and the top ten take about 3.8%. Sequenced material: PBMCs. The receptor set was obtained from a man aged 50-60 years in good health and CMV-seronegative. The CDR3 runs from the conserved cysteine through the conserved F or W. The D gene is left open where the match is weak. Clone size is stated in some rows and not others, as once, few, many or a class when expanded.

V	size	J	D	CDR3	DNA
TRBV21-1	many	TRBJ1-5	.	CASSTRGPGLVRESNQPQHF	TGTGCCAGCAGCACCAGGGGGCCAGGGCTCGTAAGGGAGAGCAATCAGCCCCAGCATTTT
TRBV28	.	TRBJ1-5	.	CASRPTGLGNQPQHF	TGTGCCAGCAGACCAACAGGGTTAGGCAATCAGCCCCAGCATTTT
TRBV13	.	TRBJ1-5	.	CACSSGGGNQPQHF	TGTGCCTGCTCGTCGGGGGGTGGCAATCAGCCCCAGCATTTT
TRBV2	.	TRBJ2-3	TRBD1	CASSDHILVPQGASDTQYF	TGTGCCAGCAGTGACCACATACTCGTTCCCCAGGGGGCCTCAGATACGCAGTATTTT
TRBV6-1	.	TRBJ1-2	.	CASSEQSERTATTVLGGYTF	TGTGCCAGCAGTGAACAATCCGAGCGTACCGCCACAACCGTACTAGGTGGCTACACCTTC
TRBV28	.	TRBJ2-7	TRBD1	CASSLASRDRNYEQYF	TGTGCCAGCAGTTTAGCCTCTCGGGACAGGAACTACGAGCAGTACTTC
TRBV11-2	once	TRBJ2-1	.	CASSLAGAGTYNEQFF	TGTGCCAGCAGCTTAGCTGGTGCAGGTACCTACAATGAGCAGTTCTTC
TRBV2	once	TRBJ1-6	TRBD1	CASKTGPISPLHF	TGTGCCAGCAAGACAGGGCCGATTTCACCCCTCCACTTT
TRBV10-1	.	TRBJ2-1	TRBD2	CASSESGSGLYEQFF	TGCGCCAGCAGTGAGAGCGGGAGTGGTTTATATGAGCAGTTCTTC
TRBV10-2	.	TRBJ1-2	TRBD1	CASSWGQGISYGYTF	TGCGCCAGCAGTTGGGGACAGGGGATTTCCTATGGCTACACCTTC
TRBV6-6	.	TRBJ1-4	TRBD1	CASSRQGAGNEKLFF	TGTGCCAGCAGTAGGCAGGGGGCGGGTAATGAAAAACTGTTTTTT
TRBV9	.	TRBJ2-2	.	CASTYSSGGPNTGELFF	TGTGCCAGCACCTACTCTTCAGGGGGGCCGAACACCGGGGAGCTGTTTTTT
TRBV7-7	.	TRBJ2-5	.	CASSFYGAETQYF	TGTGCTAGCAGCTTTTATGGAGCAGAGACCCAGTACTTC
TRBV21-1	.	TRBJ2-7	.	CASRMTGSPLSSYEQYF	TGTGCCAGCAGGATGACAGGGTCACCCCTCAGCTCCTACGAGCAGTACTTC
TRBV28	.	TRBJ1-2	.	CASSLGAGVSYGYTF	TGTGCCAGCAGTTTAGGGGCAGGGGTTAGCTATGGCTACACCTTC
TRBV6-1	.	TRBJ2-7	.	CASSDRAGERGGQYF	TGTGCCAGCAGTGACAGGGCGGGGGAAAGAGGGGGGCAGTACTTC
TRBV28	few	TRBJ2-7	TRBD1	CASSFGQGVRSYEQYF	TGTGCCAGCAGCTTCGGACAGGGGGTCCGTTCCTACGAGCAGTACTTC
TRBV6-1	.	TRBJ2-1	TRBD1	CASSGRTGRNEQFF	TGTGCCAGCAGTGGACGGACAGGGAGGAATGAGCAGTTCTTC
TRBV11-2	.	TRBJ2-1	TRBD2	CASTSLAGGVEQFF	TGTGCCAGCACCTCTCTAGCGGGAGGGGTTGAGCAGTTCTTC
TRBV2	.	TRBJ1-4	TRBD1	CASRGDRGRTNEKLFF	TGTGCCAGCAGGGGTGACAGGGGGAGGACTAATGAAAAACTGTTTTTT
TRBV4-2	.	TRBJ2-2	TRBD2	CASSQELARNTGELFF	TGTGCCAGCAGCCAAGAACTAGCGAGGAACACCGGGGAGCTGTTTTTT
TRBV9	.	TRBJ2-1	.	CASSTQGAGYNEQFF	TGTGCCAGCAGCACCCAAGGGGCAGGGTACAATGAGCAGTTCTTC
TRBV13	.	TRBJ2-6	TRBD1	CASSFMGQEISNVLTF	TGTGCCAGCAGCTTTATGGGACAGGAGATAAGCAACGTCCTGACTTTC
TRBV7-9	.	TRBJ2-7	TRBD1	CASSFLTSWDRSSYEQYF	TGTGCCAGCAGCTTCCTGACCTCTTGGGACAGGAGCTCCTACGAGCAGTACTTC
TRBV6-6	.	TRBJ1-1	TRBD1	CASSYAGTVAEAFF	TGTGCCAGCAGTTATGCCGGGACAGTGGCTGAAGCTTTCTTT
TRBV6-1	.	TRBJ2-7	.	CASSDGILAAYEQYF	TGTGCCAGCAGTGATGGGATCCTAGCCGCGTACGAGCAGTACTTC
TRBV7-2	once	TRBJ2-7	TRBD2	CASTGGRASYEQYF	TGTGCCAGCACCGGCGGGAGGGCCTCCTACGAGCAGTACTTC
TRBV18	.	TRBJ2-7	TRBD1	CASSPPGQGYEQYF	TGTGCCAGCTCACCACCGGGACAGGGATACGAGCAGTACTTC
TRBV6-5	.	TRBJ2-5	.	CASSYHQRGKETQYF	TGTGCCAGCAGTTATCACCAACGGGGGAAAGAGACCCAGTACTTC
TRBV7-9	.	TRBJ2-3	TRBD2	CASRGGLAGFPDTQYF	TGTGCCAGCAGGGGGGGGCTAGCGGGATTCCCAGATACGCAGTATTTT
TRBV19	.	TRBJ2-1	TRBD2	CASSIRLGGGRANEQFF	TGTGCCAGTAGTATTCGTTTGGGTGGCGGGAGGGCTAATGAGCAGTTCTTC
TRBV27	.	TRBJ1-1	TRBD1	CASSLAGTVNTEAFF	TGTGCCAGCAGTTTGGCCGGGACAGTGAACACTGAAGCTTTCTTT
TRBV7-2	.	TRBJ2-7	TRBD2	CASSFLAGGDSYEQYF	TGTGCCAGCAGCTTCCTAGCGGGAGGGGACTCCTACGAGCAGTACTTC
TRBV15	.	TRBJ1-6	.	CATSRETGLNNSPLHF	TGTGCCACCAGCAGAGAGACGGGACTCAATAATTCACCCCTCCACTTT
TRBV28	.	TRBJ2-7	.	CASSRTEGYEQYF	TGTGCCAGCAGTAGGACAGAGGGCTACGAGCAGTACTTC
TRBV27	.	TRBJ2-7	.	CASSLGARVWALGEQYF	TGTGCCAGCAGTTTAGGCGCGAGGGTCTGGGCTCTTGGGGAGCAGTACTTC
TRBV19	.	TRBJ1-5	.	CASSIAGNNQPQHF	TGTGCCAGTAGTATAGCGGGGAACAATCAGCCCCAGCATTTT
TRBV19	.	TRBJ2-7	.	CASSIRVPPGRTTYEQYF	TGTGCCAGTAGTATTCGCGTCCCCCCGGGGAGGACCACCTACGAGCAGTACTTC